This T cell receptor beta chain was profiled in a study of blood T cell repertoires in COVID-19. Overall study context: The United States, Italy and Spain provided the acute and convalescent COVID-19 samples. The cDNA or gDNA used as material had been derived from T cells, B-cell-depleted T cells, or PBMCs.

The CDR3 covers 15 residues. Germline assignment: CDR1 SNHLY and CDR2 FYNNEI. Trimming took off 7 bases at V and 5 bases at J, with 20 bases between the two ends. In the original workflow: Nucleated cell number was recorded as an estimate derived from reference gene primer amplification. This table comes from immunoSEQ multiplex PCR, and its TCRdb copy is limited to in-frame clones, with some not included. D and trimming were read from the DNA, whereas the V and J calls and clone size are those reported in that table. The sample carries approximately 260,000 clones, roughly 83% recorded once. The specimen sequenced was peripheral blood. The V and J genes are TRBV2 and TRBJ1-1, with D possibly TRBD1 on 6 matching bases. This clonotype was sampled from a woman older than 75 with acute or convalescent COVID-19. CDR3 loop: CASKGRGARRTEAFF. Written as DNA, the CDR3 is TGTGCCAGCAAGGGGCGGGGGGCGCGGAGGACTGAAGCTTTCTTT. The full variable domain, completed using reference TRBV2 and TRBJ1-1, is EPEVTQTPSHQVTQMGQEVILRCVPISNHLYFYWYRQILGQKVEFLVSFYNNEISEKSEIFDDQFSVERPDGSNFTLKIRSTKLEDSAMYFCASKGRGARRTEAFFGQGTRLTVV.